One and the same sample provided the 26 T cell receptor beta chains below, sequenced in a study of T cells after somatic rescue of genetic block. Some clones are missing from TCRdb's copy, which holds only in-frame ones; the method was immunoSEQ multiplex PCR. The sample records about 67,000 clones, around 90% being singletons. Sequenced sample: peripheral blood mononuclear cells (PBMCs). These receptors all stem from a man aged 40-55 years.

The chain combines TRBV4-1 with TRBJ1-4, with no clear D. Germline assignment: CDR1 MGHRA and CDR2 YSYEKL. This CDR3 contains 16 residues. V lost 1 base and J 8 bases, leaving 17 bases between the germline ends. CDR3 in amino acids: CASSQAGAGPGEKLFF. CDR3 in DNA: TGCGCCAGCAGCCAAGCAGGCGCAGGACCGGGGGAAAAACTGTTTTTT.

This chain joins TRBV5-6 and TRBJ1-1; tentative D call: TRBD1 (5 bases). This CDR3 contains 14 residues. Deletions cut 8 bases from V and 0 bases from J, with 14 bases between. CDR1 SGHDT and CDR2 YYEEEE come from the germline V gene. CDR3 bases: TGTGCCAGTTGGGGCGGGAAAGTGAACACTGAAGCTTTCTTT. This sequence encodes CASWGGKVNTEAFF.

V usage is TRBV5-6 and J usage is TRBJ2-7; D call uncertain. The germline V gene encodes CDR1 SGHDT and CDR2 YYEEEE. The CDR3 runs 12 residues. The V end was cut by 1 base, the J end by 7 bases, with 9 bases between. CDR3 DNA: TGTGCCAGCAGCTTGTTTCAGAGGGAGCAGTACTTC. This translates into CASSLFQREQYF.

The rearrangement links TRBV29-1 to TRBJ2-1; D is undetermined. Germline V lookup: CDR1 SQVTM, CDR2 ANQGSEA. CDR3 length equals 15 residues. Trimming took 3 bases from V and 3 from J, leaving 15 bases between them. In DNA form, the CDR3 reads TGCAGCGTTGAGAAGGACCAGAGGTACTACAATGAGCAGTTCTTC. This sequence encodes CSVEKDQRYYNEQFF.

The chain is built from TRBV5-6 and TRBJ2-7; unclear D gene. Per the germline V gene, CDR1 is SGHDT and CDR2 is YYEEEE. The CDR3 covers 14 residues. Trimming stripped 3 bases from V and 1 base from J, with 11 bases between. The CDR3 DNA is TGTGCCAGCAGCTCAACTCGATCGTCCTACGAGCAGTACTTC. Translating gives CASSSTRSSYEQYF.

The V gene is TRBV6-1, the J gene TRBJ2-7, with 11 bases identical to TRBD2. The germline gives CDR1 MNHNS, CDR2 SASEGT. The CDR3 extends over 14 amino acids. Trimming cost V 8 bases and J 1 base; bases outside gene matches: 4. The CDR3 DNA reads TGTGCCAGCGCGACTAGCGGGGCTTCCTACGAGCAGTACTTC. Its translation: CASATSGASYEQYF.

The rearrangement joins TRBV5-6 to TRBJ2-1; D call uncertain. The CDR3 is 16 amino acids. The V gene lost 4 bases and the J gene lost 0 bases, with 14 bases spanning the gap. CDR1 and CDR2 (germline): SGHDT, YYEEEE. CDR3 DNA: TGTGCCAGCAGCCCCGGCTTCCTGAGCTCCTACAATGAGCAGTTCTTC. Its translation is CASSPGFLSSYNEQFF.

The V and J genes are TRBV27 and TRBJ2-7; D call uncertain. The length of the CDR3 is 14 residues. The germline CDR1 and CDR2 sequences are MNHEY and SMNVEV (reference sequence). V dropped 3 bases and J dropped 0 bases, with 9 bases sitting between them. CDR3 DNA: TGTGCCAGCAGTTTCCAAGCCGTCTCCTACGAGCAGTACTTC. Amino acid sequence: CASSFQAVSYEQYF.

The V call is TRBV2, the J call TRBJ2-2, with D maybe TRBD2 (5 bases). In germline, CDR1 is SNHLY, CDR2 FYNNEI. Trimming removed 5 bases at V and 4 bases at J, with 14 bases between. The CDR3 totals 15 residues. CDR3 amino acids: CASSPGTAVTGELFF. CDR3 DNA sequence: TGTGCCAGCAGTCCGGGCACAGCGGTCACCGGGGAGCTGTTTTTT.

The chain is built from TRBV5-5 and TRBJ2-7; D possibly corresponds to TRBD2 (6 bases). The V end was cut by 3 bases, the J end by 6 bases, with 13 bases between. Germline CDR1 reads SGHKS; CDR2 reads YYEKEE (reference sequence). The CDR3 consists of 13 residues. The CDR3 nucleotides read TGTGCCAGCAGCTCCGGACTAAATCTCGAGCAGTACTTC. Translation gives CASSSGLNLEQYF.

The rearrangement joins TRBV13 to TRBJ1-2, with TRBD1 as a possible D gene (5 bases). Per germline, CDR1 PRHDT and CDR2 FYEKMQ (reference sequence). Trimming took 2 bases from V and 2 from J, leaving 6 bases between them. This CDR3 is 13 amino acids long. CDR3 nucleotide sequence: TGTGCCAGCAGCTTAAGGGGCAACTATGGCTACACCTTC. Its translation: CASSLRGNYGYTF.

The chain recombines TRBV7-7 with TRBJ2-5; the D call may be TRBD1 or TRBD2 (5 bases each). This CDR3 has 15 residues. V lost 5 bases to trimming and J lost 5 bases, with 18 bases between them. Germline lookup yields CDR1 SSHAT and CDR2 FNYEAQ (reference sequence). The CDR3 loop reads CASSLGQGRWETQYF. The CDR3 region has the DNA TGTGCCAGCAGCCTTGGCCAGGGACGCTGGGAGACCCAGTACTTC.

The chain combines TRBV19 with TRBJ2-3; D may be TRBD1 (5 bases). Germline lookup yields CDR1 LNHDA and CDR2 SQIVND (reference sequence). V lost 5 bases and J 9 bases, leaving 18 bases between the germline ends. The CDR3 runs 14 residues. This CDR3 is CASSLDGAGSTQYF. The CDR3 nucleotides read TGTGCCAGTAGTCTCGACGGAGCAGGGTCGACGCAGTATTTT.

This rearrangement joins TRBV10-3 to TRBJ2-3; D is uncertain. The CDR3 is made up of 12 amino acids. Germline CDR1 is ENHRY and CDR2 is SYGVKD. The germline V and J ends were trimmed by 7 bases and 2 bases, with 7 bases remaining between them. In DNA, the CDR3 is TGTGCCATCACTTCGTCCACAGATACGCAGTATTTT. It codes for CAITSSTDTQYF.

The V call is TRBV19, the J call TRBJ1-4; no reliable D call. V was pared by 11 bases and J by 0 bases, with 7 bases between. CDR3 length: 12 amino acids. Germline assignment: CDR1 LNHDA and CDR2 SQIVND (reference sequence). The CDR3, as DNA: TGTGCCTTCAACCCAACTAATGAAAAACTGTTTTTT. Protein sequence: CAFNPTNEKLFF.

The chain employs TRBV19 and TRBJ1-2; no definite D call. Trimming shortened V by 3 bases and J by 4 bases, and 21 bases separated the two germline ends. The CDR3 contains 17 residues. Germline assignment: CDR1 LNHDA and CDR2 SQIVND (reference sequence). CDR3 in DNA: TGTGCCAGTAGTATTATGGGGTACACTCCTTCCTCCTATGGCTACACCTTC. Translation gives CASSIMGYTPSSYGYTF.

V gene TRBV5-4 combines with J gene TRBJ2-1; D is perhaps TRBD1 or TRBD2 (7 bases each). The CDR3 runs 14 residues. The germline V gene has CDR1 SGHNT and CDR2 YYREEE (reference sequence). Trimming took off 1 base at V and 6 bases at J, with 11 bases between the two ends. This CDR3 reads CASSLPRGGNEQFF. CDR3 nucleotide sequence: TGTGCCAGCAGCTTGCCCAGGGGGGGCAATGAGCAGTTCTTC.

This chain joins TRBV30 and TRBJ2-7; perhaps TRBD2 as D (5 bases). The V gene's germline CDR1 is GTSNPN and CDR2 SVGIG (reference sequence). Trimming removed 2 bases at V and 10 bases at J, with 9 bases between. The CDR3 totals 10 residues. The CDR3 sequence: CAWSRDYQYF. The CDR3 coding sequence is TGTGCCTGGAGTCGCGACTACCAGTACTTC.

The CDR3 bases are TGTGCCATCAGTGAGCCGGGACGGACCTATGGCTACACCTTC. Protein sequence: CAISEPGRTYGYTF. J is TRBJ1-2 and V is TRBV10-3; tentative D call: TRBD1 (5 bases). This CDR3 comprises 14 residues. The germline V and J ends were trimmed by 2 bases and 4 bases, with 11 bases remaining between them. Germline CDR1 is ENHRY and CDR2 is SYGVKD.

The rearrangement links TRBV6-1 to TRBJ1-1; the D is unclear. The CDR3 is made up of 13 amino acids. The germline V gene encodes CDR1 MNHNS and CDR2 SASEGT. V was cut by 2 bases and J by 11 bases, with 15 bases left in between. This chain's CDR3 is CASSESALVSAFF. The CDR3 DNA reads as TGTGCCAGCAGTGAATCAGCGTTGGTCTCGGCTTTCTTT.

The CDR3 loop reads CATGPGGGPQETQYF. In nucleotides, the CDR3 is TGTGCCACCGGGCCGGGCGGGGGGCCCCAAGAGACCCAGTACTTC. The gene calls are TRBV15 and TRBJ2-5; TRBD2 aligns across 8 bases. V was pared by 8 bases and J by 1 base, with 9 bases of the junction left unmatched. CDR1 is LNHNV, CDR2 YYDKDF, per germline (reference sequence). CDR3 length: 15 residues.

This clone was seen more than once but under ten times. This chain joins TRBV20-1 and TRBJ2-7; 7 bases align to TRBD1. The length of the CDR3 is 11 residues. CDR1 and CDR2 from the germline V gene are DFQATT and SNEGSKA (reference sequence). The junction had 0 bases not matched to a gene; V was cut back by 3 bases and J by 4 bases. DNA of the CDR3: TGCAGTGCTAGCAGGGGGTACGAGCAGTACTTC. Translated: CSASRGYEQYF.

V and J are TRBV28 and TRBJ2-3; TRBD2 matches at 12 bases. J was trimmed by 2 bases and V by 6 bases; bases with no gene match: 9. This CDR3 has 17 residues. CDR1 and CDR2 from the germline V gene are MDHEN and SYDVKM. The CDR3 here is CASRVLAGGTLTDTQYF. In nucleotides, the CDR3 is TGTGCCAGCAGAGTACTAGCGGGAGGTACCCTCACAGATACGCAGTATTTT.

V usage is TRBV5-1 and J usage is TRBJ2-3; TRBD2 aligns across 9 bases. The V segment lost 4 bases and the J segment 0 bases; nucleotides outside the gene matches: 6. CDR3 length: 16 amino acids. The V gene's germline CDR1 is SGHRS and CDR2 YFSETQ. The CDR3 protein is CASSDGTSTSTDTQYF. For the CDR3, the DNA is TGCGCCAGCAGCGACGGGACTAGCACTAGCACAGATACGCAGTATTTT. The full variable domain, its missing parts supplied by reference TRBV5-1 and TRBJ2-3, is KAGVTQTPRYLIKTRGQQVTLSCSPISGHRSVSWYQQTPGQGLQFLFEYFSETQRNKGNFPGRFSGRQFSNSRSEMNVSTLELGDSALYLCASSDGTSTSTDTQYFGPGTRLTVL.

The chain uses TRBV12-5 and TRBJ2-2, with 7 bases identical to TRBD1. The CDR3 length is 15 residues. Germline-derived CDR1 and CDR2 are LGHNT and FRNRAP. V dropped 5 bases and J dropped 5; count of bases not matched to a gene: 8. CDR3 DNA: TGTGCTAGTGGTACCCGGGCAGGGGGAACCGGGGAGCTGTTTTTT. Its protein product is CASGTRAGGTGELFF.

V is TRBV7-2 and J is TRBJ2-3, with D hard to call. The CDR3 covers 14 residues. Germline values: CDR1 SGHTA, CDR2 FQGNSA. The V end was cut by 5 bases, the J end by 4 bases, with 13 bases between. The CDR3 spells CASSPNQSPDTQYF. The CDR3 region has the DNA TGTGCCAGCAGCCCGAACCAAAGCCCAGATACGCAGTATTTT.